This entry describes one T cell receptor beta chain. Its specificity is unknown. Per the germline V gene, CDR1 is MNHEY and CDR2 is SVGAGI. J was trimmed by 6 bases and V by 7 bases; bases with no gene match: 8. CDR3 length: 13 residues. The data derive from a study of T cell responses to AZD1222 COVID-19 vaccine. The study's findings and limits: With two AZD1222 doses given, Spike-specific TCR breadth and depth both rose. Reportedly, nearly half the spike-specific TCRs target unmutated variant regions. Spike as a whole was targeted by vaccine-associated CD4 TCRs, dominant at 160-218 and 743-854. The donors showed a predominance of white British ancestry and of females, with possible underestimation of clonal diversity.

Produced via immunoSEQ multiplex PCR; TCRdb's table is partial and in-frame only. This sample has about 90,000 clones, with approximately 89% found just once. This TCR came from an adult in good health. The V call is TRBV6-5, the J call TRBJ1-2, with 7 positions matching TRBD1. Sequenced material: peripheral blood, taken on day 0 of MenACWY control vaccination. The CDR3 DNA is TGTGCCAGCACTTCGAGGGGGCGCGATGGCTACACCTTC. This translates into CASTSRGRDGYTF.